The 24 T cell receptor beta chains below all came from one sample that was sequenced in a study of T-cell memory formation after mild COVID-19. TCRdb reprocessed the 5' RACE reads via MiXCR and lists one record per CDR3 protein. The table lists some 600,000 distinct CDR3 sequences, around a sixth of them singletons. The sample consisted of PBMCs or a T cell subset sorted from them (not recorded which). These receptors all stem from an adult woman who had mild COVID-19 (a few samples of this study predate the infection). Cell type and time point are not known.

The chain joins TRBV12-5 to TRBJ1-2; 7 bases are shared with TRBD1. Losses at the gene ends were 6 bases for V and 4 bases for J; bases not matched to a gene: 5. The CDR3 has 13 amino acids. CDR1 and CDR2 (germline): LGHNT, FRNRAP. CDR3 region: CASGPDRIYGYTF. DNA for the CDR3: TGTGCTAGTGGCCCGGACAGGATCTATGGCTACACCTTC.

The V call is TRBV4-1, the J call TRBJ2-5, with D perhaps matching TRBD1 or TRBD2 (5 bases each). There are 17 residues in the CDR3. The germline V gene has CDR1 MGHRA and CDR2 YSYEKL. Trimming took 0 bases from V and 5 from J, leaving 19 bases between them. The CDR3 DNA reads as TGCGCCAGCAGCCAAGAAGGGGCAGGGCCTAGAGGGGAGACCCAGTACTTC. Its protein product is CASSQEGAGPRGETQYF.

This chain uses TRBV6-2 or TRBV6-3 with TRBJ2-3, with 8 bases aligning to TRBD2. Germline assignment: CDR1 MNHEY and CDR2 SVGEGT. V lost 6 bases to trimming and J lost 2 bases; unmatched junction nucleotides: 7. This CDR3 is 15 amino acids long. The CDR3 here is CASRFSGGPTDTQYF. In DNA form, the CDR3 reads TGTGCCAGCAGATTTTCGGGAGGGCCCACAGATACGCAGTATTTT.

The V and J genes are TRBV20-1 and TRBJ2-7, with 10 positions matching TRBD2. V trimming: 6 bases; J trimming: 3 bases; junction bases outside the gene matches: 8. The CDR3 runs to 14 residues. Looked up from germline, CDR1 is DFQATT and CDR2 is SNEGSKA (reference sequence). CDR3 coding DNA: TGCAGTGCAAGTACCGGGACTAGCGTCTACGAGCAGTACTTC. Amino acids: CSASTGTSVYEQYF.

This chain connects TRBV7-2 to TRBJ2-3; tentatively, D is TRBD1 (6 bases). Looked up from germline, CDR1 is SGHTA and CDR2 is FQGNSA. V lost 3 bases and J 2 bases, leaving 15 bases between the germline ends. CDR3 length: 16 amino acids. In nucleotides, the CDR3 is TGTGCCAGCAGCTTTCCCGGGACAACGGCCACAGATACGCAGTATTTT. Protein product: CASSFPGTTATDTQYF.

This clonotype occurred a few times. DNA of the CDR3: TGTGCCAGCAGTGAATTGGACAGAAGCTACAATGAGCAGTTCTTC. This translates into CASSELDRSYNEQFF. The V call is TRBV6-1, the J call TRBJ2-1; perhaps TRBD1 as D (6 bases). V was clipped by 2 bases and J by 3 bases, with 11 bases between them. From germline, CDR1 is MNHNS and CDR2 SASEGT. The CDR3 has 15 amino acids.

In this sample, this clonotype turned up a few times. CDR3 residues: CASTRPRGGNTGELFF. In nucleotides, the CDR3 is TGTGCCAGCACCCGCCCTAGGGGCGGGAACACCGGGGAGCTGTTTTTT. The chain employs TRBV12-3 or TRBV12-4 and TRBJ2-2; TRBD1 is a possible D gene (5 bases). This CDR3 comprises 16 residues. Between the trimmed V and J ends, which lost 7 bases and 1 base, there was a span of 16 bases.

V and J are TRBV12-3 or TRBV12-4 and TRBJ2-1; 15 bases line up with TRBD2. This CDR3 comprises 17 residues. V was pared by 6 bases and J by 7 bases, with 10 bases of the junction left unmatched. The CDR3 here is CASRLTGLAGGRNEQFF. CDR3 in DNA: TGTGCCAGCAGGCTAACGGGACTAGCGGGGGGTCGGAATGAGCAGTTCTTC.

A few counts support this clonotype. This sequence joins TRBV7-9 and TRBJ2-3, with 9 bases fitting TRBD2. Trimming removed 3 bases from V and 4 bases from J; junction bases left unmatched: 11. Germline CDR1 SEHNR, CDR2 FQNEAQ (reference sequence). The CDR3 is made up of 17 amino acids. CDR3: CASSFNPGLAWADTQYF. As DNA, the CDR3 is TGTGCCAGCAGCTTCAACCCGGGACTAGCATGGGCAGATACGCAGTATTTT.

This clonotype was picked up many times. The V gene is TRBV12-3 or TRBV12-4, the J gene TRBJ2-2, with D unresolved. There are 15 residues in the CDR3. V was pared by 3 bases and J by 0 bases, with 8 bases between. The CDR3 sequence: CASSFTGPNTGELFF. DNA for the CDR3: TGTGCCAGCAGTTTTACGGGTCCGAACACCGGGGAGCTGTTTTTT.

V is TRBV18 and J is TRBJ2-3; maybe TRBD2 (6 bases). V gave up 4 bases and J gave up 5 bases, with 13 bases separating them. The germline CDR1 and CDR2 sequences are KGHSH and LQKENI. CDR3 length: 14 amino acids. The CDR3 nucleotides are TGTGCCAGCTCACGAGGACTGGAGGGAGATACGCAGTATTTT. It is translated as CASSRGLEGDTQYF.

This clonotype was observed a few times. The chain employs TRBV7-3 and TRBJ2-7; D gene uncertain. Trimming removed 1 base at V and 6 bases at J, with 13 bases between. The CDR3 is made up of 14 amino acids. The germline V gene encodes CDR1 SGHTA and CDR2 FQGTGA. CDR3 residues: CASSLNNGDFEQYF. In DNA, the CDR3 is TGTGCCAGCAGCTTAAACAATGGGGATTTCGAGCAGTACTTC.

This rearrangement joins TRBV6-6 to TRBJ1-1; D is possibly TRBD1 (5 bases). Trimming removed 0 bases from V and 2 bases from J, with 13 bases in between. CDR3 size: 16 residues. In germline, CDR1 is MNHNY, CDR2 SVGAGI (reference sequence). The CDR3 DNA is TGTGCCAGCAGTTACTCTCCCGGGGCCTATAACACTGAAGCTTTCTTT. It yields the protein CASSYSPGAYNTEAFF.

The V call is TRBV6-5, the J call TRBJ2-1; 14 nucleotides line up with TRBD2. V shed 3 bases, J shed 8 bases, and the junction held 12 bases outside the gene matches. The CDR3 loop spans 18 amino acids. Germline values: CDR1 MNHEY, CDR2 SVGAGI. The CDR3 loop reads CASSYSGLAGGIVYEQFF. In nucleotides, the CDR3 is TGTGCCAGCAGTTATTCTGGACTAGCGGGAGGCATAGTCTATGAGCAGTTCTTC.

This chain uses TRBV6-6 with TRBJ1-1; TRBD1 matches 9 bases. J lost 2 bases, V lost 5 bases, and 12 bases had no gene match. Germline assignment: CDR1 MNHNY and CDR2 SVGAGI (reference sequence). The CDR3 contains 17 residues. The CDR3 region is CASSRKGQGFPNTEAFF. The DNA of the CDR3 is TGTGCCAGCAGTCGAAAGGGACAGGGTTTTCCCAACACTGAAGCTTTCTTT.

The chain employs TRBV20-1 and TRBJ2-3; tentatively, D is TRBD2 (5 bases). CDR1 is DFQATT and CDR2 is SNEGSKA in the germline V gene (reference sequence). CDR3 size: 14 residues. Trimming took off 2 bases at V and 8 bases at J, with 17 bases between the two ends. CDR3 residues: CSARRGLATGTQYF. The CDR3 bases are TGCAGTGCTAGACGCGGGCTTGCCACGGGTACGCAGTATTTT.

The gene calls are TRBV11-1 and TRBJ1-3; D is unclear. The CDR3 runs 12 residues. V lost 4 bases and J lost 4, with 5 bases in between. Germline CDR1 reads SGHAT; CDR2 reads FQDESV (reference sequence). The CDR3 reads CASSSAGNTIYF. The CDR3, as DNA: TGTGCCAGCAGCTCAGCCGGAAACACCATATATTTT. Combining the CDR3 with reference TRBV11-1 and TRBJ1-3 gives the whole variable domain EAEVAQSPRYKITEKSQAVAFWCDPISGHATLYWYRQILGQGPELLVQFQDESVVDDSQLPKDRFSAERLKGVDSTLKIQPAELGDSAMYLCASSSAGNTIYFGEGSWLTVV.

This clonotype was seen many times. The V gene is TRBV10-3, the J gene TRBJ2-1, with D uncertain. From germline, CDR1 is ENHRY and CDR2 SYGVKD. CDR3 length: 15 amino acids. V was pared by 3 bases and J by 6 bases, with 15 bases between. CDR3 amino acids: CAISEVGVGRNEQFF. The CDR3 coding sequence is TGTGCCATCAGTGAAGTTGGGGTTGGTCGCAATGAGCAGTTCTTC.

This clonotype was seen a handful of times. The chain recombines TRBV30 with TRBJ2-1, with 9 bases that match TRBD1. The V segment lost 1 base and the J segment 4 bases; nucleotides outside the gene matches: 5. Germline V gene lookup returns CDR1 GTSNPN and CDR2 SVGIG (reference sequence). The CDR3 length is 15 residues. DNA for the CDR3: TGTGCCTGGAGTGGAGGACAGGGGTCGTACAATGAGCAGTTCTTC. Its translation: CAWSGGQGSYNEQFF.

This clonotype occurred a few times. The chain has TRBV7-2 and TRBJ2-7, with 8 bases identical to TRBD1. V lost 1 base to trimming and J lost 4 bases; unmatched junction nucleotides: 6. From germline, CDR1 is SGHTA and CDR2 FQGNSA. The CDR3 runs to 15 residues. For the CDR3, the DNA is TGTGCCAGCAGCTTAGAGGCAGGGGGCTGGTACGAGCAGTACTTC. Translated, it gives CASSLEAGGWYEQYF. Full variable domain (rest looked up from reference TRBV7-2 and TRBJ2-7): GAGVSQSPSNKVTEKGKDVELRCDPISGHTALYWYRQSLGQGLEFLIYFQGNSAPDKSGLPSDRFSAERTGGSVSTLTIQRTQQEDSAVYLCASSLEAGGWYEQYFGPGTRLTVT.

This clonotype was counted between two and nine times. The germline gene is not matched at one end of the junction; a read error may be the cause. The V call is TRBV12-3 or TRBV12-4, the J call TRBJ2-7; possible D gene TRBD1, 5 bases. The CDR3 consists of 13 residues. CDR3 residues: CASSLQGPYEQYF. In nucleotides, the CDR3 is TGCGCCAGCAGCTTGCAGGGTCCGTACGAGCAGTACTTC.

A few counts support this clonotype. This sequence joins TRBV15 and TRBJ2-5; D might be TRBD1 or TRBD2, each matching 5 bases. CDR1 and CDR2 from the germline V gene are LNHNV and YYDKDF (reference sequence). The CDR3 is 13 residues long. Trimming stripped 5 bases from V and 2 bases from J, with 9 bases between. CDR3: CATSGGPQETQYF. The CDR3, as DNA: TGTGCCACCAGCGGGGGACCGCAAGAGACCCAGTACTTC.

This clonotype occurred a few times. The chain employs TRBV30 and TRBJ2-3; TRBD2 agrees at 8 bases. Per the germline V gene, CDR1 is GTSNPN and CDR2 is SVGIG (reference sequence). With 4 bases clipped from V and 3 bases from J, the junction kept 6 bases outside the gene matches. This CDR3 has 14 residues. Written as DNA, the CDR3 is TGTGCCTGGATAAGCGGGAGAGCGACAGATACGCAGTATTTT. Its protein is CAWISGRATDTQYF.

This CDR3 is CASSWDRGPSEQYF. For the CDR3, the DNA is TGTGCCAGCAGTTGGGACAGGGGACCCTCCGAGCAGTACTTC. J is TRBJ2-7 and V is TRBV6-5; TRBD1 matches at 10 bases. V lost 4 bases, J lost 6 bases, and 6 bases stayed unmatched. Germline loops: CDR1 MNHEY, CDR2 SVGAGI. The CDR3 totals 14 residues.